The clone carrying this T cell receptor (beta chain) was counted at least ten times. Its specificity is not known. The germline CDR1 and CDR2 sequences are LGHDT and YNNKEL (reference sequence). There are 14 residues in the CDR3. The V end was cut by 4 bases, the J end by 3 bases, with 12 bases between. A single record per CDR3 protein comes from TCRdb applying MiXCR to the 5' RACE reads. The sample has 200,000 to 250,000 distinct CDR3 sequences; about 7% are singletons. The sample originates from a study of CD8 T cells in ankylosing spondylitis. Study-level points and caveats: Among TCR beta sequences, a motif of roughly 8 highly homologous variants appeared characteristic of ankylosing spondylitis blood.

The V gene is TRBV3-1, the J gene TRBJ1-1; D might be TRBD1 (5 bases). Sequenced sample: blood, either unsorted or a sorted T cell fraction (not recorded which). This TCR was recovered from a male donor with ankylosing spondylitis. CDR3 in DNA: TGTGCCAGCAGCCCCGTGGGCAGGGACACTGAAGCTTTCTTT. It codes for CASSPVGRDTEAFF. Full variable domain (remainder filled in from reference TRBV3-1 and TRBJ1-1): DTAVSQTPKYLVTQMGNDKSIKCEQNLGHDTMYWYKQDSKKFLKIMFSYNNKELIINETVPNRFSPKSPDKAHLNLHINSLELGDSAVYFCASSPVGRDTEAFFGQGTRLTVV.